The 7 T cell receptor beta chains listed next were all sequenced from one sample in a study of post-analysis software for immune sequencing data. Study-level findings and limits: Roughly 5 TRBV segments (TRBV5-6, TRBV5-1 and TRBV20-1 among them) occurred more frequently in patients than in controls.

Each TCR beta cDNA library carried unique molecular identifiers. TCRdb reanalysed the PCR reads using MiXCR and keeps one entry per CDR3 protein. The table lists 350,000 to 500,000 distinct CDR3 sequences, about 40% of them singletons. The antigens these receptors bind are not known. The sequenced material came from blood. The receptors stem from a girl aged 2 to 9 with multiple sclerosis.

This clonotype was counted a few times. The genes are TRBV3-1 and TRBJ2-3, with TRBD2 matching over 7 bases. V lost 0 bases, J lost 2 bases, and 11 bases stayed unmatched. Germline values: CDR1 LGHDT, CDR2 YNNKEL (reference sequence). The CDR3 is 18 residues long. The CDR3 spells CASSQDFKGLPFTDTQYF. In DNA form, the CDR3 reads TGTGCCAGCAGCCAAGATTTTAAGGGACTACCTTTCACAGATACGCAGTATTTT.

As DNA, the CDR3 is TGCAGCGTTCATTGGGTTGATGAGCAGTTCTTC. Its translation: CSVHWVDEQFF. V gene TRBV29-1 combines with J gene TRBJ2-1; D call uncertain. Germline CDR1 is SQVTM and CDR2 is ANQGSEA. The CDR3 length is 11 residues. Trimming removed 5 bases at V and 8 bases at J, with 10 bases between.

As regards this clonotype: At one of its ends the junction is not consistent with the germline gene, which may arise from a read error. V gene TRBV4-1 combines with J gene TRBJ2-1; either TRBD1 or TRBD2 may supply D (7 bases each). The CDR3 is 17 residues long. CDR1 is MGHRA, CDR2 YSYEKL, per germline. The CDR3 nucleotides read TGCGCCTGCAGCGCCGACCGGGACAGCGGGGTCTACAATGAGCAGTTCTTC. This encodes CACSADRDSGVYNEQFF.

V is TRBV7-2 and J is TRBJ2-7, with a tentative D call TRBD2 (5 bases). V was cut by 7 bases and J by 0 bases, with 16 bases left in between. The CDR3 sequence is 15 residues long. Germline V gives CDR1 SGHTA, CDR2 FQGNSA. The CDR3 sequence: CASTGGRAYSYEQYF. The DNA of the CDR3 is TGTGCCAGCACCGGTGGGCGGGCCTACTCCTACGAGCAGTACTTC.

This clonotype turned up a few times. The chain couples TRBV5-1 to TRBJ1-1; a possible D gene is TRBD1 (5 bases). The CDR3 runs to 12 residues. Trimming left V 2 bases short and J 6 bases short, with 8 bases between. Looked up from germline, CDR1 is SGHRS and CDR2 is YFSETQ. The DNA of the CDR3 is TGCGCCAGCAGCTTCCAGGGCCCTGAAGCTTTCTTT. Translation: CASSFQGPEAFF.

The chain joins TRBV11-2 to TRBJ2-1; 7 bases map to TRBD2. The CDR3 extends over 13 amino acids. In germline, CDR1 is SGHAT, CDR2 FQNNGV. J was trimmed by 10 bases and V by 0 bases; bases with no gene match: 3. CDR3 sequence reads: CASSLDLAAEQFF. The CDR3 DNA reads TGTGCCAGCAGCTTAGATCTAGCGGCCGAGCAGTTCTTC.

The rearrangement uses TRBV2 and TRBJ2-1; maybe TRBD1 (6 bases). This CDR3 has 15 amino acids. CDR1 is SNHLY, CDR2 FYNNEI, per germline. The V gene lost 6 bases and the J gene lost 2 bases, with 14 bases spanning the gap. CDR3 sequence reads: CASRSRQEAYNEQFF. The CDR3 DNA reads TGTGCCAGCAGAAGCAGACAGGAAGCCTACAATGAGCAGTTCTTC.